This TCR beta chain was sequenced in a study of shared clonotypes between healthy human individuals. Trimming left V 6 bases short and J 6 bases short, with 12 bases between. Germline V CDR1 and CDR2: MNHEY, SMNVEV (reference sequence). This CDR3 comprises 12 residues. Sequenced by immunoSEQ multiplex PCR; TCRdb stores in-frame clones only, minus some. This table holds hundreds of thousands of clones, 95% to 97% found once. It was CD45RO-negative cells, positively selected for CCR7, that made up naive CD8 cells, with terminally differentiated effector memory CD45RA+ cells excluded. The healthy adult donors were HIV-negative and reported no recent acute infections or vaccinations.

The source of this sequence is a woman in her twenties or thirties in good health. J is TRBJ2-7 and V is TRBV27; D may correspond to TRBD1 or TRBD2 (5 bases each). The material sequenced was naive CD8+ T cells sorted from blood. The CDR3 region has the DNA TGTGCCAGCAGCCCGGGACGTCCCGAGCAGTACTTC. Translated, it gives CASSPGRPEQYF.